One and the same sample provided the 30 T cell receptor beta chains below, sequenced in a study of control samples from healthy donors and cancer patients. Assay used: immunoSEQ multiplex PCR; TCRdb lists only in-frame clones, some missing. The sample has some 30,000 clones; 70% to 90% are singletons. Sequencing was carried out using formalin-fixed, paraffin-embedded tissue. All receptors come from a female donor with melanoma.

This rearrangement joins TRBV10-1 to TRBJ2-3; D uncertain. CDR3 length equals 14 residues. The germline CDR1 and CDR2 sequences are WNHNN and SYGVQD (reference sequence). The V end lost 2 bases, the J end lost 0 bases, and 6 bases lay between the germline ends. The CDR3 spells CASSEQLSTDTQYF. The CDR3 region has the DNA TGCGCCAGCAGTGAGCAGCTAAGCACAGATACGCAGTATTTT.

The chain uses TRBV30 and TRBJ1-2; D remains unclear. The CDR3 extends over 12 amino acids. Germline CDR1 and CDR2: GTSNPN and SVGIG (reference sequence). Trimming shortened V by 0 bases and J by 9 bases, and 11 bases separated the two germline ends. The CDR3 region is CAWSVQIGSYTF. In DNA form, the CDR3 reads TGTGCCTGGAGTGTACAAATTGGAAGCTACACCTTC.

The chain couples TRBV2 to TRBJ1-1; 8 bases map to TRBD1. The J segment lost 4 bases and the V segment lost 5 bases, leaving 6 bases of the junction unmatched. The CDR3 totals 14 residues. Germline CDR1 and CDR2: SNHLY and FYNNEI. The CDR3 loop is CASSFFTGGTEAFF. DNA of the CDR3: TGTGCCAGCAGTTTCTTTACAGGGGGCACTGAAGCTTTCTTT.

The chain joins TRBV21-1 to TRBJ1-6. TRBV21-1 constitutes a pseudogene. The CDR3 is 18 residues long. The CDR3 DNA follows: TGTGCCGGGGGGGACCCACTGCGGGTCGGGTGGCTAAATTCACCCCTCCACTTT. It specifies CAGGDPLRVGWLNSPLHF.

This sequence joins TRBV19 and TRBJ2-1, with 11 bases matching TRBD2. This CDR3 is built from 15 residues. The V gene end was trimmed by 8 bases and the J gene end by 3 bases; junction bases not matched to a gene: 6. Germline V gene lookup returns CDR1 LNHDA and CDR2 SQIVND (reference sequence). The CDR3, as DNA: TGTGCCAGTTCCACTAGCGGGAGCCGCTACAATGAGCAGTTCTTC. Amino acids: CASSTSGSRYNEQFF.

The CDR3 nucleotides read TGTGCCAGCAGTGAAAAAGGGAGCGGGAGAGCGAATGAGCAGTTCTTC. This codes for CASSEKGSGRANEQFF. The chain is built from TRBV6-1 and TRBJ2-1; 8 bases align to TRBD2. This CDR3 contains 16 residues. V lost 2 bases to trimming and J lost 7 bases; unmatched junction nucleotides: 10. Germline lookup yields CDR1 MNHNS and CDR2 SASEGT.

This sequence joins TRBV6-6 and TRBJ1-1; the D is unclear. Trimming removed 8 bases from V and 1 base from J, with 17 bases in between. The CDR3 totals 15 residues. Germline CDR1 and CDR2: MNHNY and SVGAGI (reference sequence). In nucleotides, the CDR3 is TGTGCCAGCCTTAGTGGAAGGTTGGCGAACACTGAAGCTTTCTTT. Translating it yields CASLSGRLANTEAFF.

This clone has a single count. This chain uses TRBV19 with TRBJ1-4, with D perhaps TRBD1 (6 bases). Trimming cost V 6 bases and J 8 bases, with 16 bases left between them. CDR3 length: 14 amino acids. CDR1 LNHDA and CDR2 SQIVND come from the germline V gene (reference sequence). This CDR3 is CASRSQGLVEKLFF. In DNA form, the CDR3 reads TGTGCCAGTAGATCACAGGGACTAGTAGAAAAACTGTTTTTT.

The V call is TRBV7-9, the J call TRBJ1-5; TRBD1 matches 9 bases. V lost 0 bases to trimming and J lost 7 bases; unmatched junction nucleotides: 13. The length of the CDR3 is 18 residues. Per the germline V gene, CDR1 is SEHNR and CDR2 is FQNEAQ (reference sequence). The CDR3 sequence is CASSLAGVPGTGNQPQHF. The CDR3 nucleotides read TGTGCCAGCAGCTTAGCGGGGGTTCCCGGGACAGGGAACCAGCCCCAGCATTTT.

This clone was seen only a few times. The junction differs from germline at one of its ends, possibly a read error. The rearrangement links TRBV5-1 to TRBJ1-6; TRBD1 might be the D (5 bases). Per the germline V gene, CDR1 is SGHRS and CDR2 is YFSETQ. CDR3 length: 15 amino acids. This chain's CDR3 is CARSPGGGPDSPLHF. CDR3 DNA: TGCGCCCGCAGCCCGGGGGGGGGACCTGATTCACCCCTCCACTTT.

This chain uses TRBV4-3 with TRBJ1-5; the match to TRBD1 covers 8 bases. Trimming removed 0 bases from V and 5 bases from J; junction bases left unmatched: 3. Germline assignment: CDR1 LGHNA and CDR2 YSLEER. There are 15 residues in the CDR3. In DNA form, the CDR3 reads TGCGCCAGCAGCCAAGATTCAGGGGGCGATCAGCCCCAGCATTTT. It codes for CASSQDSGGDQPQHF.

This clone occurred once. This chain joins TRBV6-1 and TRBJ1-2; TRBD1 aligns across 8 bases. V was clipped by 1 base and J by 4 bases; unmatched bases: 8. This CDR3 is built from 16 residues. Germline CDR1 and CDR2: MNHNS and SASEGT. The CDR3: CASSEVGAGGSYGYTF. DNA of the CDR3: TGTGCCAGCAGTGAAGTGGGGGCAGGGGGCAGCTATGGCTACACCTTC.

The chain uses TRBV4-2 and TRBJ2-5; 8 nucleotides agree with TRBD2. This CDR3 contains 17 residues. V lost 0 bases and J lost 3; bases outside the gene matches: 9. CDR1 LGHNA and CDR2 YNFKEQ come from the germline V gene. The CDR3 region has the DNA TGTGCCAGCAGCCAAGATTTACTAGCGGATGTAGAAGAGACCCAGTACTTC. This sequence encodes CASSQDLLADVEETQYF.

This sequence joins TRBV5-1 and TRBJ2-7; no firm D call. The germline V gene encodes CDR1 SGHRS and CDR2 YFSETQ. Trimming cost V 2 bases and J 2 bases, with 2 bases left between them. CDR3 length equals 11 residues. The CDR3 sequence: CASSFAYEQYF. As DNA, the CDR3 is TGCGCCAGCAGCTTCGCCTACGAGCAGTACTTC. The variable domain in full, with the rest retrieved from reference TRBV5-1 and TRBJ2-7, is KAGVTQTPRYLIKTRGQQVTLSCSPISGHRSVSWYQQTPGQGLQFLFEYFSETQRNKGNFPGRFSGRQFSNSRSEMNVSTLELGDSALYLCASSFAYEQYFGPGTRLTVT.

V gene TRBV7-2 combines with J gene TRBJ2-1, with TRBD2 matching 9 bases. The CDR3 runs to 15 residues. Germline loops: CDR1 SGHTA, CDR2 FQGNSA. Losses at the gene ends were 6 bases for V and 8 bases for J; bases not matched to a gene: 11. The DNA for the CDR3 is TGTGCCAGCAGGCCTCCTGGACTAGCGTCGGATGAGCAGTTCTTC. This translates into CASRPPGLASDEQFF. Filled out from reference TRBV7-2 and TRBJ2-1, the complete variable domain reads GAGVSQSPSNKVTEKGKDVELRCDPISGHTALYWYRQSLGQGLEFLIYFQGNSAPDKSGLPSDRFSAERTGGSVSTLTIQRTQQEDSAVYLCASRPPGLASDEQFFGPGTRLTVL.

DNA of the CDR3: TGTGCCAGCAGCTTCCAGGATGCAGATACGCAGTATTTT. Amino acid sequence: CASSFQDADTQYF. This chain connects TRBV5-4 to TRBJ2-3, with D uncertain. Germline V lookup: CDR1 SGHNT, CDR2 YYREEE (reference sequence). Trimming cost V 2 bases and J 4 bases, with 8 bases left between them. CDR3 length equals 13 residues.

For the CDR3, the DNA is TGTGCCAGCAGCTCTCTCGAGGGACGTGTTGGCTACACCTTC. It yields the protein CASSSLEGRVGYTF. The rearrangement joins TRBV7-9 to TRBJ1-2; tentatively, D is TRBD1 (5 bases). The V gene lost 4 bases and the J gene lost 7 bases, with 16 bases spanning the gap. The V gene's germline CDR1 is SEHNR and CDR2 FQNEAQ (reference sequence). This CDR3 contains 14 residues.

V usage is TRBV6-5 and J usage is TRBJ1-3; the D is unclear. CDR3 length: 14 amino acids. The germline V and J ends were trimmed by 7 bases and 8 bases, with 18 bases remaining between them. The germline V gene encodes CDR1 MNHEY and CDR2 SVGAGI. CDR3: CASIKGGFQDTIYF. The CDR3 nucleotides are TGTGCCAGCATTAAAGGTGGATTTCAGGACACCATATATTTT.

J is TRBJ1-4 and V is TRBV4-2, with 12 bases aligning to TRBD1. The trim removed 3 bases at V and 3 bases at J, leaving 8 bases unmatched. Germline V CDR1 and CDR2: LGHNA, YNFKEQ. CDR3 size: 18 residues. CDR3 region: CASSQAGTGGPSNEKLFF. In DNA form, the CDR3 reads TGTGCCAGCAGCCAGGCCGGGACAGGGGGCCCATCTAATGAAAAACTGTTTTTT.

The chain recombines TRBV6-1 with TRBJ1-2; D is unclear. Germline V lookup: CDR1 MNHNS, CDR2 SASEGT. This CDR3 comprises 14 residues. Deletions cut 3 bases from V and 2 bases from J, with 10 bases between. CDR3 loop: CASSDRRINYGYTF. The CDR3 bases are TGTGCCAGCAGTGACCGACGGATAAACTATGGCTACACCTTC.

This clone was recorded only once. The chain joins TRBV6-5 to TRBJ2-1; 8 positions agree with TRBD2. Germline-derived CDR1 and CDR2 are MNHEY and SVGAGI. Trimming cost V 2 bases and J 4 bases; bases outside gene matches: 4. This CDR3 comprises 15 residues. The CDR3 loop is CASSYPGTRYNEQFF. The CDR3, as DNA: TGTGCCAGCAGTTACCCCGGGACTAGGTACAATGAGCAGTTCTTC.

J is TRBJ1-6 and V is TRBV10-3; the match to TRBD1 covers 7 bases. CDR1 and CDR2 (germline): ENHRY, SYGVKD. The CDR3 runs 14 residues. J lost 10 bases, V lost 0 bases, and 3 bases had no gene match. CDR3 in amino acids: CAISESRDSSPLHF. In nucleotides, the CDR3 is TGTGCCATCAGTGAGTCCCGGGACAGCTCACCCCTCCACTTT.

V is TRBV24-1 and J is TRBJ1-1; D perhaps matches TRBD1 (5 bases). This CDR3 contains 14 residues. The V end was cut by 3 bases, the J end by 10 bases, with 17 bases between. The germline V gene encodes CDR1 KGHDR and CDR2 SFDVKD. The CDR3 coding sequence is TGTGCCACCAGTGATCCGACGCACTTGGGGGGAGCTTTCTTT. As protein: CATSDPTHLGGAFF.

In regard to this clone: One end of the junction does not line up with germline, which may come from a read error. The chain recombines TRBV9 with TRBJ1-5, with D maybe TRBD1 (5 bases). Germline loops: CDR1 SGDLS, CDR2 YYNGEE. The CDR3 totals 17 residues. Here the CDR3 DNA reads TGTGCCAGCAGCCCGCATCCGACAGTTGGTAGCAATCAGCTCCAGCATTTT. This encodes CASSPHPTVGSNQLQHF.

The genes are TRBV6-2 or TRBV6-3 and TRBJ2-7; the D is unclear. Germline V CDR1 and CDR2: MNHEY, SVGEGT. The length of the CDR3 is 13 residues. Trimming left V 4 bases short and J 2 bases short, with 9 bases between. CDR3 nucleotide sequence: TGTGCCAGCAGTTCATCTTCTACCTACGAGCAGTACTTC. Translation: CASSSSSTYEQYF.

The rearrangement uses TRBV7-9 and TRBJ2-7, with D perhaps given as TRBD1 or TRBD2 (5 bases each). CDR1 and CDR2 from the germline V gene are SEHNR and FQNEAQ (reference sequence). V was shortened by 5 bases and J by 8 bases, with 16 bases between the two germline ends. There are 13 residues in the CDR3. The CDR3 here is CASSPGATTQQYF. CDR3 sequence (DNA): TGTGCCAGCAGCCCCGGGGCCACCACCCAGCAGTACTTC. The variable domain in full, completed from reference TRBV7-9 and TRBJ2-7, reads DTGVSQNPRHKITKRGQNVTFRCDPISEHNRLYWYRQTLGQGPEFLTYFQNEAQLEKSRLLSDRFSAERPKGSFSTLEIQRTEQGDSAMYLCASSPGATTQQYFGPGTRLTVT.

The chain combines TRBV5-6 with TRBJ2-7; TRBD2 agrees at 8 bases. CDR1 and CDR2 (germline): SGHDT, YYEEEE. The CDR3 loop spans 13 amino acids. V was clipped by 1 base and J by 10 bases; unmatched bases: 7. The CDR3 DNA reads as TGTGCCAGCAGCTTGAGGCTAGCGGGCGCCCAGTACTTC. Encoded protein: CASSLRLAGAQYF.

This clone is medium-sized by share. The chain couples TRBV5-1 to TRBJ2-5, with TRBD2 matching 8 bases. Germline V gives CDR1 SGHRS, CDR2 YFSETQ. CDR3 length equals 16 residues. J lost 3 bases, V lost 4 bases, and 11 bases had no gene match. CDR3 DNA: TGCGCCAGCAGCCCTCCTTTTGTTAGCGGGAAAGAGACCCAGTACTTC. This encodes CASSPPFVSGKETQYF.

The chain employs TRBV28 and TRBJ2-4; no reliable D call. V lost 6 bases and J 5 bases, leaving 17 bases between the germline ends. CDR1 is MDHEN, CDR2 SYDVKM, per germline. The CDR3 sequence is 15 residues long. The chain's CDR3 is CASRDPPGTENIQYF. The CDR3 DNA is TGTGCCAGCAGGGATCCCCCCGGTACCGAAAACATTCAGTACTTC.

This chain joins TRBV7-9 and TRBJ1-2; D not certain. The CDR3 has 11 residues. Germline V lookup: CDR1 SEHNR, CDR2 FQNEAQ (reference sequence). Trimming took 1 base from V and 3 from J, leaving 0 bases between them. The CDR3 region has the DNA TGTGCCAGCAGCTTAGACTATGGCTACACCTTC. Its translation is CASSLDYGYTF.